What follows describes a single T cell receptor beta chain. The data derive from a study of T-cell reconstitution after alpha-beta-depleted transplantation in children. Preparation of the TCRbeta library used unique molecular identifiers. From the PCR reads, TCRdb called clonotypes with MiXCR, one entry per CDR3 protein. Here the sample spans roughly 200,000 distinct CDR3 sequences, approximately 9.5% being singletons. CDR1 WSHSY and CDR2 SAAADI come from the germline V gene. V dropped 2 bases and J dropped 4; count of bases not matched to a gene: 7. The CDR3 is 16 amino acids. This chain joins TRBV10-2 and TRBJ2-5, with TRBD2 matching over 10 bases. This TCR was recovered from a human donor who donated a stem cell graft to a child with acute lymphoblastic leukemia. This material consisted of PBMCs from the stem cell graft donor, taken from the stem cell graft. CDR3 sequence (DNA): TGCGCCAGCAGTGAGCAATCTAGCGGGGGAGGAGAGACCCAGTACTTC. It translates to CASSEQSSGGGETQYF.